These 25 T cell receptor beta chains came from one sample sequenced in a study of beta chain features in type 1 diabetes. Notes on the study in general: The study found moderately but significantly shorter TCRB CDR3s in all four CD4+ subsets of Type 1 diabetes patients.

Their antigens are not known. Expressed TCRB transcripts were sequenced after all isolated RNA was converted to cDNA. Clones were read by immunoSEQ multiplex PCR, and TCRdb kept only the in-frame ones, dropping some. The sample lists under 300,000 clones, 11% occurring once. What was sequenced was naive CD4+ T cells from blood. The receptors here all came from a man between 25 and 39 years old with type 1 diabetes.

This clone was seen a few times. The V and J genes are TRBV5-1 and TRBJ2-5; maybe TRBD2 (6 bases). The V gene lost 1 base and the J gene lost 3 bases, with 13 bases spanning the gap. This CDR3 is 15 amino acids long. Germline CDR1 is SGHRS and CDR2 is YFSETQ. The CDR3 sequence: CASSLFLAAEETQYF. CDR3 in DNA: TGCGCCAGCAGCTTGTTTTTAGCGGCCGAAGAGACCCAGTACTTC.

The chain recombines TRBV11-2 with TRBJ1-6; no definite D call. The CDR3 extends over 11 amino acids. Germline lookup yields CDR1 SGHAT and CDR2 FQNNGV. Deletions cut 3 bases from V and 14 bases from J, with 8 bases between. CDR3 in DNA: TGTGCCAGCAGCTTGGGTGACTCCCTCCACTTT. This sequence encodes CASSLGDSLHF.

This clone was seen more than once but under ten times. V gene TRBV7-6 combines with J gene TRBJ2-2; D gene uncertain. Germline V lookup: CDR1 SGHVS, CDR2 FNYEAQ. V dropped 1 base and J dropped 8 bases, with 11 bases sitting between them. CDR3 length: 14 residues. The CDR3 DNA follows: TGTGCCAGCAGCTTAGGCCAGATATCTGGGGAGCTGTTTTTT. This encodes CASSLGQISGELFF.

The chain joins TRBV29-1 to TRBJ1-2, with D perhaps matching TRBD1 (5 bases). The germline V gene encodes CDR1 SQVTM and CDR2 ANQGSEA. CDR3 length: 13 amino acids. V lost 6 bases, J lost 0 bases, and 11 bases lay in between. CDR3 loop: CSVGGLANYGYTF. The CDR3 DNA is TGCAGCGTGGGGGGATTAGCTAACTATGGCTACACCTTC.

This chain links TRBV7-2 with TRBJ2-5; 7 bases are shared with TRBD2. CDR1 is SGHTA and CDR2 is FQGNSA in the germline V gene. This CDR3 is built from 13 residues. Trimming took 1 base from V and 5 from J; bases not matched to a gene: 1. The CDR3 region has the DNA TGTGCCAGCAGCTTAGACGGGGGGGAGACCCAGTACTTC. Amino acids: CASSLDGGETQYF. Supplemented by reference TRBV7-2 and TRBJ2-5, the full variable domain reads GAGVSQSPSNKVTEKGKDVELRCDPISGHTALYWYRQSLGQGLEFLIYFQGNSAPDKSGLPSDRFSAERTGGSVSTLTIQRTQQEDSAVYLCASSLDGGETQYFGPGTRLLVL.

The J gene is TRBJ1-5, the V gene TRBV5-1; 7 bases match TRBD1. V shed 0 bases, J shed 6 bases, and the junction held 9 bases outside the gene matches. This CDR3 contains 16 residues. Germline V gene sequence: CDR1 SGHRS, CDR2 YFSETQ. The CDR3 protein is CASSLAEGGSGQPQHF. CDR3 nucleotides: TGCGCCAGCAGCTTGGCTGAAGGGGGCTCGGGTCAGCCCCAGCATTTT.

This clone came up a few times. The V and J genes are TRBV11-2 and TRBJ2-7; 7 nucleotides align to TRBD2. The CDR3 is made up of 13 amino acids. Germline V gene sequence: CDR1 SGHAT, CDR2 FQNNGV. Unmatched junction bases numbered 7, after V lost 6 bases and J lost 5 bases. The CDR3 DNA follows: TGTGCCAGCAGGGGTTTCGGGGGGAACGAGCAGTACTTC. This translates into CASRGFGGNEQYF.

This clone was counted between two and nine times. The rearrangement joins TRBV5-1 to TRBJ2-1, with D possibly TRBD2 on 6 matching bases. The CDR3 has 13 residues. V dropped 4 bases and J dropped 3 bases, with 8 bases sitting between them. Looked up from germline, CDR1 is SGHRS and CDR2 is YFSETQ. This CDR3 is CASSPGDYNEQFF. The DNA of the CDR3 is TGCGCCAGCAGCCCGGGGGACTACAATGAGCAGTTCTTC.

The V and J genes are TRBV2 and TRBJ2-2; the D gene is possibly TRBD1 (6 bases). The germline CDR1 and CDR2 sequences are SNHLY and FYNNEI. V was pared by 5 bases and J by 2 bases, with 15 bases between. The CDR3 has 16 amino acids. Written as DNA, the CDR3 is TGTGCCAGCAGTCGGGACACCCAACAAAACACCGGGGAGCTGTTTTTT. Residues: CASSRDTQQNTGELFF.

The chain uses TRBV14 and TRBJ1-4; D possibly corresponds to TRBD1 (5 bases). Trimming removed 4 bases at V and 10 bases at J, with 13 bases between. Germline V lookup: CDR1 SGHDN, CDR2 FVKESK. CDR3 length: 13 residues. CDR3 DNA sequence: TGTGCCAGCAGCCGGGATTTTACAGGAAAACTGTTTTTT. Translating it yields CASSRDFTGKLFF.

V is TRBV7-3 and J is TRBJ1-3; TRBD1 matches 7 bases. From germline, CDR1 is SGHTA and CDR2 FQGTGA. V dropped 8 bases and J dropped 1; count of bases not matched to a gene: 11. There are 16 residues in the CDR3. The CDR3 loop reads CASSRGPVKSGNTIYF. CDR3 bases: TGTGCCAGCTCGAGGGGGCCAGTGAAGTCTGGAAACACCATATATTTT.

The chain recombines TRBV28 with TRBJ2-2, with 7 positions matching TRBD2. This CDR3 is 12 amino acids long. The germline V gene encodes CDR1 MDHEN and CDR2 SYDVKM. V shed 10 bases and J 5 bases; nucleotides not matched to a gene: 4. CDR3 amino acids: CATQLATGELFF. CDR3 sequence (DNA): TGTGCCACACAACTAGCGACCGGGGAGCTGTTTTTT.

This clone was counted only a few times. The chain uses TRBV6-4 and TRBJ1-1; 7 bases map to TRBD1. CDR1 is MRHNA and CDR2 is SNTAGT in the germline V gene. The trim removed 6 bases at V and 1 base at J, leaving 5 bases unmatched. The CDR3 has 14 amino acids. CDR3 nucleotides: TGTGCCAGCAGCCGGACAGGAGCGAACACTGAAGCTTTCTTT. Its protein product is CASSRTGANTEAFF.

J is TRBJ2-1 and V is TRBV14; the D gene is possibly TRBD1 (5 bases). Trimming pared 0 bases from V and 3 bases from J, leaving 12 bases between. The CDR3 runs to 16 residues. The germline CDR1 and CDR2 sequences are SGHDN and FVKESK. As DNA, the CDR3 is TGTGCCAGCAGCCAAGATATAGGGGCGGTCTACAATGAGCAGTTCTTC. Its translation is CASSQDIGAVYNEQFF.

CDR3 residues: CASSPFDRKETQYF. DNA of the CDR3: TGTGCCAGCTCACCCTTTGACAGAAAAGAGACCCAGTACTTC. The rearrangement joins TRBV18 to TRBJ2-5, with D perhaps matching TRBD1 (5 bases). The CDR3 extends over 14 amino acids. The V gene's germline CDR1 is KGHSH and CDR2 LQKENI. V lost 3 bases to trimming and J lost 3 bases, with 11 bases between them.

The V gene is TRBV7-9, the J gene TRBJ1-5; D is unclear. Trimming removed 2 bases at V and 0 bases at J, with 11 bases between. Germline assignment: CDR1 SEHNR and CDR2 FQNEAQ (reference sequence). This CDR3 has 16 amino acids. The CDR3 DNA follows: TGTGCCAGCAGCTTACCCCCTGCCTATAGCAATCAGCCCCAGCATTTT. Encoded protein: CASSLPPAYSNQPQHF.

The chain has TRBV7-9 and TRBJ1-1; D unclear. Trimming took off 5 bases at V and 0 bases at J, with 16 bases between the two ends. The CDR3 runs to 16 residues. The germline CDR1 and CDR2 sequences are SEHNR and FQNEAQ (reference sequence). CDR3 sequence (DNA): TGTGCCAGCAGCCCGTCACGGGGTAAGGTGAACACTGAAGCTTTCTTT. This sequence encodes CASSPSRGKVNTEAFF.

The CDR3 nucleotides are TGTGCCAGCAGTGAACAGAACACTGAAGCTTTCTTT. Encoded protein: CASSEQNTEAFF. The rearrangement links TRBV2 to TRBJ1-1; D gene ambiguous. The CDR3 is 12 residues long. Germline values: CDR1 SNHLY, CDR2 FYNNEI. V shed 2 bases and J shed 1 base, with 2 bases lying between them.

The chain combines TRBV16 with TRBJ1-2; D ambiguous. This CDR3 has 14 amino acids. Trimming shortened V by 1 base and J by 4 bases, and 10 bases separated the two germline ends. Per germline, CDR1 KGHSY and CDR2 FQNENV. In DNA, the CDR3 is TGTGCCAGCAGCCAATTTCCTTCCAGCTATGGCTACACCTTC. Protein product: CASSQFPSSYGYTF. The whole variable domain, remainder taken from reference TRBV16 and TRBJ1-2, is GEEVAQTPKHLVRGEGQKAKLYCAPIKGHSYVFWYQQVLKNEFKFLISFQNENVFDETGMPKERFSAKCLPNSPCSLEIQATKLEDSAVYFCASSQFPSSYGYTFGSGTRLTVV.

The chain links TRBV28 to TRBJ1-4, with TRBD1 identical over 7 bases. The germline gives CDR1 MDHEN, CDR2 SYDVKM. The CDR3 is made up of 14 amino acids. The V gene end was trimmed by 7 bases and the J gene end by 6 bases; junction bases not matched to a gene: 8. The CDR3 here is CASTYTRGYEKLFF. The DNA of the CDR3 is TGTGCCAGCACCTACACCAGGGGGTATGAAAAACTGTTTTTT.

This chain links TRBV14 with TRBJ2-1; 7 nucleotides line up with TRBD2. Germline V CDR1 and CDR2: SGHDN, FVKESK. The length of the CDR3 is 16 residues. J gave up 5 bases and V 6 bases, and 13 bases lay outside the gene matches. The CDR3 sequence: CASSPSSLRGNNEQFF. For the CDR3, the DNA is TGTGCCAGCAGTCCAAGTTCTTTGCGGGGGAACAATGAGCAGTTCTTC.

The V gene is TRBV11-2, the J gene TRBJ1-4; no definite D call. V shed 5 bases and J shed 12 bases, with 19 bases lying between them. Germline-derived CDR1 and CDR2 are SGHAT and FQNNGV. This CDR3 has 14 amino acids. The CDR3 sequence: CASSPGLFREELFF. The CDR3 DNA is TGTGCCAGCAGCCCAGGATTATTTCGGGAGGAACTGTTTTTT.

This clone was detected only a few times. The chain is built from TRBV6-5 and TRBJ2-1, with 9 nucleotides matching TRBD2. V dropped 0 bases and J dropped 8; count of bases not matched to a gene: 8. The CDR3 runs to 16 residues. In germline, CDR1 is MNHEY, CDR2 SVGAGI. CDR3 residues: CASSYSSLAGVHEQFF. In DNA form, the CDR3 reads TGTGCCAGCAGTTACTCAAGTTTAGCGGGGGTACATGAGCAGTTCTTC.

This clone appeared a few times. The chain has TRBV28 and TRBJ2-5; no clear D gene. Germline V lookup: CDR1 MDHEN, CDR2 SYDVKM. The CDR3 runs 13 residues. Trimming took 5 bases from V and 7 from J, leaving 14 bases between them. The CDR3 DNA is TGTGCCAGCAGTATTGTAGTCAGAGGGACCCAGTACTTC. Translation: CASSIVVRGTQYF.

The chain carries TRBV15 and TRBJ2-7; D is undetermined. Germline V gene lookup returns CDR1 LNHNV and CDR2 YYDKDF (reference sequence). Deletions cut 3 bases from V and 5 bases from J, with 11 bases between. CDR3 length: 13 amino acids. DNA of the CDR3: TGTGCCACCAGCAGTCGCCTGGTAGACGAGCAGTACTTC. This codes for CATSSRLVDEQYF. The full variable domain, in which reference TRBV15 and TRBJ2-7 provide the parts outside the CDR3, is DAMVIQNPRYQVTQFGKPVTLSCSQTLNHNVMYWYQQKSSQAPKLLFHYYDKDFNNEADTPDNFQSRRPNTSFCFLDIRSPGLGDTAMYLCATSSRLVDEQYFGPGTRLTVT.